Presented here are 25 T cell receptor beta chains from one specimen sequenced in a study of T cell repertoires in cytomegalovirus infection (dated by TCRdb to the late 2010s). These receptors lack a known antigen. Sequenced using an Illumina HiSeq 1500. TCRdb reanalyzed the raw reads on its own, using fastp at Q25 for trimming and MiXCR for clone calling, and kept in-frame beta chains. A single entry per CDR3 protein holds the most common genes and DNA from its merged rows. Present in this sample are under 500,000 distinct CDR3 sequences, about 42% of which were seen just once. The ten largest account for about 41% of the sample. Interpreted using the paper, the treatment or condition label stands for: in vitro stimulation with specific CMV peptide epitopes to enrich CMV-specific T cells. The sequences come from cultured PBMCs, collected from culture after CMV antigen stimulation. The receptors stem from a human donor in good health (CMV status not recorded). Some clones in this sample may be carry-over from other donors' samples.

The rearrangement joins TRBV5-4 to TRBJ2-3; D gene ambiguous. V shed 4 bases and J shed 6 bases, with 21 bases lying between them. Looked up from germline, CDR1 is SGHNT and CDR2 is YYREEE (reference sequence). The CDR3 is 16 amino acids. The CDR3 loop reads CASSRDKLQSTDTQYF. The DNA of the CDR3 is TGTGCCAGCAGCCGCGACAAACTCCAAAGTACGGATACGCAGTATTTT.

The J gene is TRBJ2-7, the V gene TRBV7-8; D gene unclear. Trimming removed 5 bases at V and 6 bases at J, with 8 bases between. There are 11 residues in the CDR3. CDR1 and CDR2 (germline): SGHVS, FQNEAQ. CDR3 in DNA: TGTGCCAGCAGCCTTACATTCGAGCAGTACTTC. This sequence encodes CASSLTFEQYF.

This clonotype has a handful of counts. The genes are TRBV19 and TRBJ2-3, with D possibly being TRBD1 (5 bases). The germline CDR1 and CDR2 sequences are LNHDA and SQIVND (reference sequence). The CDR3 spans 15 residues. V lost 3 bases, J lost 6 bases, and 16 bases lay in between. The CDR3 region is CASSMKGYGVDTQYF. The DNA for the CDR3 is TGTGCCAGTAGTATGAAGGGGTATGGGGTCGATACGCAGTATTTT.

The gene calls are TRBV5-4 and TRBJ2-5; 13 nucleotides line up with TRBD2. Germline CDR1 and CDR2: SGHNT and YYREEE (reference sequence). Losses at the gene ends were 4 bases for V and 2 bases for J; bases not matched to a gene: 11. This CDR3 contains 18 residues. In nucleotides, the CDR3 is TGTGCCAGCAGCCCGACACACCAACTAGCGGGGGGGCAAGAGACCCAGTACTTC. This codes for CASSPTHQLAGGQETQYF.

V gene TRBV18 combines with J gene TRBJ2-5; possible D gene TRBD2, 6 bases. The germline gives CDR1 KGHSH, CDR2 LQKENI. The length of the CDR3 is 14 residues. V was clipped by 6 bases and J by 3 bases, with 14 bases between them. The chain's CDR3 is CASSRGTAEETQYF. CDR3 nucleotide sequence: TGTGCCAGCTCCCGCGGGACCGCAGAAGAGACCCAGTACTTC. The full variable domain, completed using reference TRBV18 and TRBJ2-5, is NAGVMQNPRHLVRRRGQEARLRCSPMKGHSHVYWYRQLPEEGLKFMVYLQKENIIDESGMPKERFSAEFPKEGPSILRIQQVVRGDSAAYFCASSRGTAEETQYFGPGTRLLVL.

This clonotype was seen only a few times. The CDR3 sequence is CASSWGQTSYNEQFF. The DNA of the CDR3 is TGTGCCAGCAGCTGGGGACAGACCTCCTACAATGAGCAGTTCTTC. V and J are TRBV7-2 and TRBJ2-1; 7 bases are shared with TRBD1. The CDR3 extends over 15 amino acids. The germline CDR1 and CDR2 sequences are SGHTA and FQGNSA. Unmatched junction bases numbered 3, after V lost 4 bases and J lost 0 bases.

The chain is built from TRBV12-3 or TRBV12-4 and TRBJ1-2; TRBD1 is a possible D gene (6 bases). This CDR3 comprises 14 residues. V lost 7 bases to trimming and J lost 8 bases, with 20 bases between them. The CDR3 loop is CASTLGSGAGGYTF. The CDR3 DNA follows: TGTGCCAGCACCTTAGGGTCGGGGGCCGGCGGCTACACCTTC.

This clonotype came up a few times. V gene TRBV7-2 combines with J gene TRBJ2-2; 8 bases line up with TRBD1. V shed 4 bases and J 1 base; nucleotides not matched to a gene: 5. This CDR3 has 16 residues. Germline V gene sequence: CDR1 SGHTA, CDR2 FQGNSA. DNA for the CDR3: TGTGCCAGCAGCTGGGCCGGGACAGGGAACACCGGGGAGCTGTTTTTT. It translates to CASSWAGTGNTGELFF.

The rearrangement links TRBV4-1 to TRBJ1-6, with D perhaps matching TRBD1 (6 bases). This CDR3 is 17 amino acids long. Germline V gene lookup returns CDR1 MGHRA and CDR2 YSYEKL. The V and J ends lost 1 base and 8 bases respectively, with 18 bases between them. CDR3 region: CASSQGQAISFYSPLHF. The CDR3 region has the DNA TGCGCCAGCAGCCAAGGACAGGCAATCTCATTTTATTCACCCCTCCACTTT.

This clonotype was found a few times. The chain joins TRBV6-1 to TRBJ1-6, with D unresolved. The CDR3 covers 14 residues. V was cut by 0 bases and J by 4 bases, with 4 bases left in between. The V gene's germline CDR1 is MNHNS and CDR2 SASEGT. CDR3 DNA sequence: TGTGCCAGCAGTGAAGCGGGGTATAATTCACCCCTCCACTTT. This sequence encodes CASSEAGYNSPLHF.

The chain joins TRBV5-1 to TRBJ1-6; D gene ambiguous. V shed 4 bases and J shed 9 bases, with 14 bases lying between them. Germline-derived CDR1 and CDR2 are SGHRS and YFSETQ. The CDR3 sequence is 14 residues long. CDR3 sequence (DNA): TGCGCCAGCAGCGGTGGAGGGAGTGGTTCACCCCTCCACTTT. Protein: CASSGGGSGSPLHF.

V usage is TRBV6-2 or TRBV6-3 and J usage is TRBJ2-2; 12 positions match TRBD2. Germline V gives CDR1 MNHEY, CDR2 SVGEGT. V shed 6 bases and J 13 bases; nucleotides not matched to a gene: 9. CDR3 length: 14 residues. The CDR3 nucleotides read TGTGCCAGCAGGCTAGCGGGAGGGCCTGGTGTGCTGTTTTTT. It specifies CASRLAGGPGVLFF.

The chain links TRBV6-8 to TRBJ2-5; D is possibly TRBD2 (5 bases). Germline V gene lookup returns CDR1 MNHGY and CDR2 SAAAGT. Trimming took off 10 bases at V and 2 bases at J, with 11 bases between the two ends. The CDR3 runs to 12 residues. Here the CDR3 DNA reads TGTGCCACCCGGACGGGGCAAGAGACCCAGTACTTC. Its translation: CATRTGQETQYF.

This clonotype occurred a few times. This chain connects TRBV19 to TRBJ1-1; D is uncertain. The V end was cut by 3 bases, the J end by 0 bases, with 8 bases between. Germline V lookup: CDR1 LNHDA, CDR2 SQIVND (reference sequence). The CDR3 sequence is 14 residues long. For the CDR3, the DNA is TGTGCCAGTAGTATCTCGGGTTTGAACACTGAAGCTTTCTTT. Protein product: CASSISGLNTEAFF.

The chain combines TRBV7-6 with TRBJ2-7; 9 positions agree with TRBD2. In germline, CDR1 is SGHVS, CDR2 FNYEAQ. This CDR3 is 16 amino acids long. The J segment lost 5 bases and the V segment lost 4 bases, leaving 12 bases of the junction unmatched. CDR3 in amino acids: CASSYFSSGTFDEQYF. The CDR3 DNA reads TGTGCCAGCAGCTATTTTTCTAGCGGGACTTTCGACGAGCAGTACTTC.

A few counts support this clonotype. The rearrangement uses TRBV4-1 and TRBJ1-5; no firm D call. Germline values: CDR1 MGHRA, CDR2 YSYEKL. The V end lost 3 bases, the J end lost 4 bases, and 10 bases lay between the germline ends. The CDR3 runs to 14 residues. CDR3 nucleotide sequence: TGCGCCAGCAGCCATCCGATCGGGAATCAGCCCCAGCATTTT. Amino acids: CASSHPIGNQPQHF.

The V gene is TRBV6-1, the J gene TRBJ1-1; 8 nucleotides line up with TRBD1. Germline V gene lookup returns CDR1 MNHNS and CDR2 SASEGT. The V and J ends lost 1 base and 5 bases, in that order; junction bases with no gene match: 9. This CDR3 has 16 amino acids. The chain's CDR3 is CASSEGRATGGTEAFF. The CDR3 nucleotides read TGTGCCAGCAGTGAAGGGCGGGCCACAGGGGGAACTGAAGCTTTCTTT.

Only a few counts were recorded for this clonotype. The CDR3 DNA reads as TGCGCCAGCAGCTACGGACAGGCGGAGACCCAGTACTTC. Amino acids: CASSYGQAETQYF. The chain joins TRBV5-1 to TRBJ2-5; 7 positions agree with TRBD1. Germline CDR1 and CDR2: SGHRS and YFSETQ. J lost 5 bases, V lost 3 bases, and 4 bases had no gene match. The CDR3 runs to 13 residues.

The genes are TRBV7-9 and TRBJ2-7; D is ambiguous. The CDR3 is made up of 14 amino acids. Trimming shortened V by 3 bases and J by 5 bases, and 14 bases separated the two germline ends. Germline CDR1 is SEHNR and CDR2 is FQNEAQ (reference sequence). As DNA, the CDR3 is TGTGCCAGCAGCTTTTGGCCGTCCCAGGACGAGCAGTACTTC. Its protein product is CASSFWPSQDEQYF.

This clonotype was seen more than once but under ten times. V and J are TRBV3-1 and TRBJ2-3; D gene ambiguous. The CDR3 has 13 residues. From germline, CDR1 is LGHDT and CDR2 YNNKEL (reference sequence). Trimming stripped 4 bases from V and 6 bases from J, with 11 bases between. The CDR3, as DNA: TGTGCCAGCAGCCCCGATTCGAGGGATACGCAGTATTTT. It codes for CASSPDSRDTQYF.

This clonotype has at least ten counts. The V gene is TRBV7-2, the J gene TRBJ1-5; a weak D match, TRBD1 (5 bases). CDR1 and CDR2 from the germline V gene are SGHTA and FQGNSA. The CDR3 is 14 amino acids. V shed 1 base and J shed 2 bases, with 6 bases lying between them. The CDR3 DNA sequence: TGTGCCAGCAGCTTAGGCAGGGGCAATCAGCCCCAGCATTTT. Protein: CASSLGRGNQPQHF.

This rearrangement joins TRBV9 to TRBJ2-1, with D hard to call. The CDR3 sequence is 14 residues long. CDR1 SGDLS and CDR2 YYNGEE come from the germline V gene. With 0 bases removed from V and 6 bases from J, the gap between germline ends came to 10 bases. The CDR3, as DNA: TGTGCCAGCAGCGTAGTGGGCTCGACCAATGAGCAGTTCTTC. Protein product: CASSVVGSTNEQFF.

The V call is TRBV7-9, the J call TRBJ2-5, with no clear D. Trimming took off 5 bases at V and 7 bases at J, with 11 bases between the two ends. The germline CDR1 and CDR2 sequences are SEHNR and FQNEAQ (reference sequence). The CDR3 runs 12 residues. CDR3 amino acids: CASSPREWTQYF. In DNA, the CDR3 is TGTGCCAGCAGCCCACGTGAGTGGACCCAGTACTTC.

The CDR3 nucleotides read TGCAGCGTGGCCGGGACAGGGGGCAGAGAGCAGTACTTC. This sequence encodes CSVAGTGGREQYF. This chain connects TRBV29-1 to TRBJ2-7, with 12 bases fitting TRBD1. In germline, CDR1 is SQVTM, CDR2 ANQGSEA. V was pared by 6 bases and J by 7 bases, with 7 bases of the junction left unmatched. The CDR3 is made up of 13 amino acids.

The J gene is TRBJ2-7, the V gene TRBV7-9; 9 bases match TRBD2. Germline CDR1 reads SEHNR; CDR2 reads FQNEAQ (reference sequence). The CDR3 runs 15 residues. Trimming at V came to 3 bases and at J to 2 bases, leaving 5 bases not matched to a gene. The chain's CDR3 is CASSFGTSSTYEQYF. The DNA for the CDR3 is TGTGCCAGCAGCTTTGGGACTAGCAGTACCTACGAGCAGTACTTC.